What follows are 20 T cell receptor beta chains derived from one specimen sequenced in a study of tumor and adjacent non-tumor tissue in lung cancer. The template was RNA from unsorted bulk tissue. Three rounds of nested PCR, following a modified ARM-PCR protocol, produced the TCRbeta library. TCRdb itself ran the multiplex PCR reads through MiXCR, one entry per CDR3 protein. In the table there are under 100,000 distinct CDR3 sequences, about 66% of which are singletons. Sequencing was performed on lung tumor tissue. The receptors were sampled from an older man with non-small cell lung cancer.

Details on this clonotype: A read error may produce the germline difference seen at one junction end. V gene TRBV6-5 combines with J gene TRBJ2-3, with a weak D call TRBD2 (5 bases). There are 16 residues in the CDR3. Germline-derived CDR1 and CDR2 are MNHEY and SVGAGI. DNA of the CDR3: TGTGCCTGCAGTCTAACGGGAACGGGCGGGACAGATACGCAGTATTTT. This encodes CACSLTGTGGTDTQYF.

About this clonotype itself: The junction differs from germline at one of its ends, possibly a read error. The CDR3 DNA sequence: TGCGCCAACAGCCAAGATACGAGGACCCGGTACTTC. It translates to CANSQDTRTRYF. The genes are TRBV4-1 and TRBJ2-5; no clear D gene. The CDR3 spans 12 residues. Germline loops: CDR1 MGHRA, CDR2 YSYEKL.

As for this clonotype: A read error may account for a junction end that differs from germline. As DNA, the CDR3 is TGTGCCAACAGCACGGACACGGGGTACGAGCAGTACTTC. Encoded protein: CANSTDTGYEQYF. J is TRBJ2-7 and V is TRBV5-4; either TRBD1 or TRBD2 may supply D (5 bases each). The CDR3 has 13 amino acids. Germline V gives CDR1 SGHNT, CDR2 YYREEE (reference sequence).

In this sample, this clonotype turned up many times. The J gene is TRBJ1-5, the V gene TRBV12-3 or TRBV12-4; no reliable D call. Deletions cut 5 bases from V and 10 bases from J, with 15 bases between. The CDR3 contains 13 residues. The CDR3 DNA reads as TGTGCCAGCAGTCCCCTAGGGAAAGCCCCCCAGCATTTT. Amino acids: CASSPLGKAPQHF.

Details on this clonotype: At one boundary the junction diverges from the germline segment, which might be a read error. The gene calls are TRBV11-2 and TRBJ1-1, with a weak D call TRBD1 (5 bases). The germline CDR1 and CDR2 sequences are SGHAT and FQNNGV. This CDR3 spans 15 amino acids. The CDR3 nucleotides read TGTGCCAGTAGCTCCTCCCAACGCGGGGACCCTCAAGCTTTCTTT. Amino acid sequence: CASSSSQRGDPQAFF. Full variable domain (outside the CDR3, taken from reference TRBV11-2 and TRBJ1-1): EAGVAQSPRYKIIEKRQSVAFWCNPISGHATLYWYQQILGQGPKLLIQFQNNGVVDDSQLPKDRFSAERLKGVDSTLKIQPAKLEDSAVYLCASSSSQRGDPQAFFGQGTRLTVV.

A few counts support this clonotype. A much bigger clone sits one base away, suggesting this may be a read error. V and J are TRBV5-4 and TRBJ2-3; TRBD2 matches at 7 bases. The CDR3 sequence is 15 residues long. Germline lookup yields CDR1 SGHNT and CDR2 YYREEE (reference sequence). As DNA, the CDR3 is TGTGCCGGCAGCTCGTTCGGGGGGTTGGTAGATACGCAGTATTTT. Translating it yields CAGSSFGGLVDTQYF.

As for this clonotype: One end of the junction is discordant with germline, which a read error may explain. CDR3 in DNA: TGTGTCAGCAGTATACACCGGGACGTCGAGCAGTACTTT. As protein: CVSSIHRDVEQYF. The chain recombines TRBV6-5 with TRBJ2-7, with D possibly being TRBD1 or TRBD2 (5 bases each). The CDR3 is 13 amino acids. The V gene's germline CDR1 is MNHEY and CDR2 SVGAGI.

For this clonotype: The junction departs from germline at one end; a sequencing error may be responsible. The chain carries TRBV29-1 and TRBJ2-7, with D perhaps matching TRBD1 or TRBD2 (5 bases each). Germline lookup yields CDR1 SQVTM and CDR2 ANQGSEA. The CDR3 sequence is 14 residues long. As DNA, the CDR3 is TGCAGCGTTGAGTTTAGGGGAATTGGTAGCGAGCAATACTTC. It yields the protein CSVEFRGIGSEQYF.

This clonotype came up many times. A single base separates this from a much larger clone, so it may be a read error. The chain's CDR3 is CASSRNPGTEKLFF. The CDR3 bases are TGTGCCAGCAGCCGGAACCCCGGGACAGAAAAACTGTTTTTT. The J gene is TRBJ1-4, the V gene TRBV11-2; D possibly corresponds to TRBD1 (6 bases). The CDR3 spans 14 residues. V was trimmed by 5 bases and J by 8 bases, leaving 15 bases between them. Germline-derived CDR1 and CDR2 are SGHAT and FQNNGV.

This clonotype was detected a few times. The junction differs from germline at one of its ends, possibly a read error. This sequence joins TRBV29-1 and TRBJ2-3; D assignment may be TRBD1 or TRBD2 (5 bases each). The CDR3 contains 11 residues. Germline V gene data show CDR1 as SQVTM and CDR2 as ANQGSEA. The CDR3: CSVRGADTQYF. CDR3 nucleotide sequence: TGCAGCGTTAGAGGGGCAGATACACAGTATTTT.

On this clonotype: Just one base apart from a much larger clone, this may be a read error. The J gene is TRBJ2-6, the V gene TRBV29-1, with TRBD2 as a possible D gene (6 bases). The CDR3 spans 14 residues. Germline V gives CDR1 SQVTM, CDR2 ANQGSEA. CDR3 bases: TGCAGCGTTGAAGGGGGGGACTGTGCCAACGTCCTGATTTTC. Protein: CSVEGGDCANVLIF. The full variable domain, with the rest looked up from reference TRBV29-1 and TRBJ2-6, is SAVISQKPSRDICQRGTSLTIQCQVDSQVTMMFWYRQQPGQSLTLIATANQGSEATYESGFVIDKFPISRPNLTFSTLTVSNMSPEDSSIYLCSVEGGDCANVLIFGAGSRLTVL.

The chain couples TRBV13 to TRBJ2-7, with 7 positions matching TRBD1. V was pared by 4 bases and J by 7 bases, with 4 bases of the junction left unmatched. From germline, CDR1 is PRHDT and CDR2 FYEKMQ (reference sequence). The CDR3 is 12 amino acids. The CDR3 region has the DNA TGTGCCAGCAGCTACAGGGGACCGGAGCAGTACTTC. This encodes CASSYRGPEQYF. Full variable domain (missing parts from reference TRBV13 and TRBJ2-7): AAGVIQSPRHLIKEKRETATLKCYPIPRHDTVYWYQQGPGQDPQFLISFYEKMQSDKGSIPDRFSAQQFSDYHSELNMSSLELGDSALYFCASSYRGPEQYFGPGTRLTVT.

A word on this clonotype: This may be a read error, as it is one base from a much larger clone. CDR3: CATSDPGGNQEAQYF. CDR3 bases: TGTGCCACCAGTGATCCGGGGGGGAACCAAGAGGCCCAGTACTTC. The chain recombines TRBV24-1 with TRBJ2-5; 8 bases agree with TRBD2. CDR1 is KGHDR, CDR2 SFDVKD, per germline. The CDR3 extends over 15 amino acids.

This chain joins TRBV28 and TRBJ1-5; D might be TRBD1 (6 bases). CDR3 size: 14 residues. In germline, CDR1 is MDHEN, CDR2 SYDVKM. Trimming stripped 6 bases from V and 9 bases from J, with 18 bases between. For the CDR3, the DNA is TGTGCCAGCAGGGATCGAGGGGGACAAAGGCCCCAGCATTTT. Amino acid sequence: CASRDRGGQRPQHF.

As to this clonotype: A much larger clone lies one base from this, so it may be a read error. The rearrangement links TRBV20-1 to TRBJ2-5; D not resolved. V lost 1 base, J lost 4 bases, and 13 bases lay in between. CDR3 length equals 14 residues. Germline values: CDR1 DFQATT, CDR2 SNEGSKA (reference sequence). The CDR3 nucleotides read TGCAGTGCTAGAGTTGGCAAGGGTGGAGAGACCCAGTACTTC. Amino acid sequence: CSARVGKGGETQYF.

This clonotype was counted ten times or more. The chain joins TRBV5-1 to TRBJ2-3; no definite D call. The V gene's germline CDR1 is SGHRS and CDR2 YFSETQ. The CDR3 sequence is 14 residues long. Trimming cost V 5 bases and J 2 bases, with 12 bases left between them. This CDR3 reads CASRSDGYTDTQYF. As DNA, the CDR3 is TGCGCCAGCAGATCGGACGGATACACAGATACGCAGTATTTT.

A word on this clonotype: In this CDR3 the conserved last residue, phenylalanine or tryptophan, is missing, so a read error is likely. The chain carries TRBV11-1 and TRBJ2-7, with D maybe TRBD2 (5 bases). The germline gives CDR1 SGHAT, CDR2 FQDESV (reference sequence). The CDR3 is 16 residues long. CDR3 region: CSSSPGRTRRSYEQYL. The CDR3 nucleotides are TGTTCCAGCAGCCCAGGTCGAACCAGGAGGTCCTACGAGCAGTACCTC.

Worth noting for this clonotype: At one boundary the junction diverges from the germline segment, which might be a read error. The V call is TRBV11-2, the J call TRBJ2-1, with D perhaps given as TRBD1 or TRBD2 (5 bases each). Per germline, CDR1 SGHAT and CDR2 FQNNGV. The CDR3 covers 15 residues. The DNA for the CDR3 is TGTGTCAGCAGCTCAGAGACCGGGGCCTATAATGAGCAGTTCTTC. Protein sequence: CVSSSETGAYNEQFF.

This clonotype was counted at least ten times. The chain has TRBV29-1 and TRBJ2-3; TRBD2 might be the D (7 bases). Trimming took 5 bases from V and 4 from J, leaving 10 bases between them. The CDR3 covers 12 residues. The V gene's germline CDR1 is SQVTM and CDR2 ANQGSEA. The DNA for the CDR3 is TGCAGCGTTATGGGGGGGCCAGATACGCAGTATTTT. Translation: CSVMGGPDTQYF.

Note on this clonotype: This likely comes from a read error, as the CDR3 has no conserved phenylalanine or tryptophan at its end. The CDR3 DNA is TGCGCCAGCAGCCAAGGCCTAGAGGGAGGTACGCAGTATTTG. Residues: CASSQGLEGGTQYL. The rearrangement links TRBV4-1 to TRBJ2-3; possibly TRBD2 for D (6 bases). This CDR3 is built from 14 residues. V was shortened by 1 base and J by 8 bases, with 13 bases between the two germline ends. Per germline, CDR1 MGHRA and CDR2 YSYEKL.